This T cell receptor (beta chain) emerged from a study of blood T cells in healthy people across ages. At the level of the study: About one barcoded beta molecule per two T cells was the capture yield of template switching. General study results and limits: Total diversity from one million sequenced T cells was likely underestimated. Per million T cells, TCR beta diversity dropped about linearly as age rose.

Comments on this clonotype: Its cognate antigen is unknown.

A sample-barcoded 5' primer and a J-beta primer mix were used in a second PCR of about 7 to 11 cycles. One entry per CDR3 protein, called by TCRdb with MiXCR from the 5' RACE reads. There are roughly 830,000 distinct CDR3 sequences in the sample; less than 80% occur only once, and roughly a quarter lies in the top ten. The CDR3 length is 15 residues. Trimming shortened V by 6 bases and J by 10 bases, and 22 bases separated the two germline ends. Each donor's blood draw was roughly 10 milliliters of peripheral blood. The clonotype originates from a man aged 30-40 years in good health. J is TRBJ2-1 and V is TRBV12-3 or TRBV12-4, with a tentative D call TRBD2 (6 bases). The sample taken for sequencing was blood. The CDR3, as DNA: TGTGCCAGCAGCCCTGGGGCTAGCGTCGGGTCCGAGCAGTTCTTC. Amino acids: CASSPGASVGSEQFF.